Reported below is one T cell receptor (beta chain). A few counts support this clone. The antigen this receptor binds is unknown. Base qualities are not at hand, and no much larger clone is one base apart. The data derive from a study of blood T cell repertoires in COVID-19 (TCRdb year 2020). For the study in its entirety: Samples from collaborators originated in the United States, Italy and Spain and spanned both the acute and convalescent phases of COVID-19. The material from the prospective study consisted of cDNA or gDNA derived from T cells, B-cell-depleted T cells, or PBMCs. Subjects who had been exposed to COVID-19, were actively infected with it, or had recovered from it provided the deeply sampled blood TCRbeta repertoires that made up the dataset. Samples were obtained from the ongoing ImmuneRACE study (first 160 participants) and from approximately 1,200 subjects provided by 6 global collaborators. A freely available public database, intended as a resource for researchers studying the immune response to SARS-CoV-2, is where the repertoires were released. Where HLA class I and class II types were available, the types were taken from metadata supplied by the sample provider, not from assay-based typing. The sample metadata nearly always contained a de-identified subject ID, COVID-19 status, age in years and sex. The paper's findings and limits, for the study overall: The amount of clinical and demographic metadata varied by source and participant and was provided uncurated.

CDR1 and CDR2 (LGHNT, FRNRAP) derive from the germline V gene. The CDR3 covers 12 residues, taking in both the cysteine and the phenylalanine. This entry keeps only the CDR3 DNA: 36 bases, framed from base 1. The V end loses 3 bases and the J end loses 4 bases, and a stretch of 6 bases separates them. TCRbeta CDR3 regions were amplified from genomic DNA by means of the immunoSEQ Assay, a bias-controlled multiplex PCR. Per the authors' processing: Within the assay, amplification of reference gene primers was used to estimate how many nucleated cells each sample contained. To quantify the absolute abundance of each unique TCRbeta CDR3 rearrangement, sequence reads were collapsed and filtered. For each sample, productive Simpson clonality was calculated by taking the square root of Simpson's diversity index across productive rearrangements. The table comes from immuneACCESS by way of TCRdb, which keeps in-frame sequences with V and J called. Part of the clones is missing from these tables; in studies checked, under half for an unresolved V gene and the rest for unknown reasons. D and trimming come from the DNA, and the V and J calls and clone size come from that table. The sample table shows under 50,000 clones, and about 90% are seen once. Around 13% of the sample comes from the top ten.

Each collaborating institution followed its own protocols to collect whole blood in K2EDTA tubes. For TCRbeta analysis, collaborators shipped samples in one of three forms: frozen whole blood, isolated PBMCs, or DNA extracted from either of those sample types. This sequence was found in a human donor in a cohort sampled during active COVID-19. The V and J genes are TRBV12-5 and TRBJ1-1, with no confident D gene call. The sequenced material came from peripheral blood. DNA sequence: TGTGCTAGTGGTTTAGGAGGCACTGAAGCTTTCTTT. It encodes CASGLGGTEAFF.